The entry below gives a single TCR beta chain sequence along with its context. A junction boundary mismatches the germline segment, possibly from a read error. This sample is part of a study of blood T cell repertoires in COVID-19. CDR3 size: 12 residues. Profiled with immunoSEQ multiplex PCR; TCRdb holds only in-frame clones, not every one. The sample holds a few hundred thousand clones, roughly 84% seen once. Specimen: PBMCs or T cells enriched from blood (not recorded which). The clonotype was recovered from a woman aged 50 to 60 who had been exposed to COVID-19. This rearrangement joins TRBV12-3 or TRBV12-4 to TRBJ2-4; 7 nucleotides line up with TRBD1. CDR3 nucleotide sequence: TGTGCCAGCAGTTCCGAAGACAGGGCCCAGCACTTC. It yields the protein CASSSEDRAQHF.